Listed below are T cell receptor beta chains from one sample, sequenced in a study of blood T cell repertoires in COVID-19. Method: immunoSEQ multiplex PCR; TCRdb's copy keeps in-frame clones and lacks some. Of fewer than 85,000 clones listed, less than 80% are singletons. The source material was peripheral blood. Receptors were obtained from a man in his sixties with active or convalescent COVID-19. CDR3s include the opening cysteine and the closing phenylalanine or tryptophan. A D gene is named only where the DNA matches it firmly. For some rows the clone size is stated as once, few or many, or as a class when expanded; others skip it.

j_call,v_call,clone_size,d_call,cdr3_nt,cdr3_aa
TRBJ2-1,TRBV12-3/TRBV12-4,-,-,TGTGCCAGCATTCCAGTCGGAGGAAATGAGCAGTTCTTC,CASIPVGGNEQFF
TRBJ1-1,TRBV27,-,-,TGTGCCAGCAGTTGGGCTCCCTCAGGCGAAGCTTTCTTT,CASSWAPSGEAFF
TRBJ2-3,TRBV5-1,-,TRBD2,TGCGCCAGCAGATCGGGACTAGCGGGGACAGGAGATACGCAGTATTTT,CASRSGLAGTGDTQYF
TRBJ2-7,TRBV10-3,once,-,TGTGCCATCAGTGGTTCAGGCGAGCAGTACTTC,CAISGSGEQYF
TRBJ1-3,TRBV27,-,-,TGTGCCAGCAGTAGGATGACAACCACCTCTGGAAACACCATATATTTT,CASSRMTTTSGNTIYF
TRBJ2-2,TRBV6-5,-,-,TGTGCCAGCAGTAACAAGGGGTACGGGGAGCTGTTTTTT,CASSNKGYGELFF
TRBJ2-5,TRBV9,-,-,TGTGCCAGCAGCCCCCCACAGGGTTTGGGGCAAGAGACCCAGTACTTC,CASSPPQGLGQETQYF
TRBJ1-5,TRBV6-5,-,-,TGTGCCATCAAACCTAACGGACAGACAAATCAGCCCCAGCATTTT,CAIKPNGQTNQPQHF
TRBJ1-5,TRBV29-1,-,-,TGCAGCGTTGAGGGGGCGGATCCCAATCAGCCCCAGCATTTT,CSVEGADPNQPQHF
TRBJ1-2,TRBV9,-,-,TGTGCCAGCAGCCCGCGACAGTTGGGATATGGCTACACCTTC,CASSPRQLGYGYTF
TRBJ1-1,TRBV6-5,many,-,TGTGCCAGCAGTTACGGAGGAACTGAAGCTTTCTTT,CASSYGGTEAFF
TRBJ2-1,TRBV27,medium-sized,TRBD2,TGTGCCAGCAGTTTGTCTGGACTAGCGGGGAATGAGCAGTTCTTC,CASSLSGLAGNEQFF
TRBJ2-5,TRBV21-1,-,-,TGTGCCAGCCTACGGACTAGCGGGGGAGAGACCCAGTACTTC,CASLRTSGGETQYF
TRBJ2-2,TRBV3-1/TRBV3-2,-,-,TGTGCCAGCAGCCAAGAGCGCGGCCAGGGGAAGGAAGCCGGGGAGCTGTTTTTT,CASSQERGQGKEAGELFF
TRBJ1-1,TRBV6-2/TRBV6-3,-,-,TGTGCCAGCAGTTACCTCCAGGGCACTGAAGCTTTCTTT,CASSYLQGTEAFF
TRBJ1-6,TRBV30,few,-,TGTGCCTGGAGAGAGGGATACAATTCACCCCTCCACTTT,CAWREGYNSPLHF
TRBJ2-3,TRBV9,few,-,TGTGCCAGCAGCGACAGACAGGTTTCAGATACGCAGTATTTT,CASSDRQVSDTQYF
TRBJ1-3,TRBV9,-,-,TGTGCCAGCAGCGTAGGAGGGTGCGGAAACACCATATATTTT,CASSVGGCGNTIYF
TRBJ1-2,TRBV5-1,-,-,TGCGCCAGCAGCGCGGAGGGCGGGGGCTACACCTTC,CASSAEGGGYTF
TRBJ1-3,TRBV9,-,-,TGTGCCAGCAGCGCCACGGGGGGACTAGTAAGCTCTGGAAACACCATATATTTT,CASSATGGLVSSGNTIYF
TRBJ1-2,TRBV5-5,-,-,TGTGCCAGCAGCCCTACGGGGGGGGCACATGGCTACACCTTC,CASSPTGGAHGYTF
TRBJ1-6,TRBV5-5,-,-,TGTGCCAGCAGCCAGGAGGGAAATTCACCCCTCCACTTT,CASSQEGNSPLHF
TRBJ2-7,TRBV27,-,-,TGTGCCAGCAGTTTATTTAGGGGGCCCCTAGCGTACGAGCAGTACTTC,CASSLFRGPLAYEQYF
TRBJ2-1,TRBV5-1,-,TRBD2,TGCGCCAGCAGCTCTAGCGGCAATGAGCAGTTCTTC,CASSSSGNEQFF
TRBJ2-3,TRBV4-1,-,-,TGCGCCAGCAGCCAAGAGTCAGAGGGCGCTTCGCAGTATTTT,CASSQESEGASQYF
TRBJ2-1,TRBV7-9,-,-,TGTGCCAGCAGCTTATTGAGCCACAATGAGCAGTTCTTC,CASSLLSHNEQFF
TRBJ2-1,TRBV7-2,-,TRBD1,TGTGCCAGCAGCTTAGGCCCGCAGGGGGCTGTGAATGAGCAGTTCTTC,CASSLGPQGAVNEQFF
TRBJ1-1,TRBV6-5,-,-,TGTGCCAGCAGTTACAACAGGGAGATCACTGAAGCTTTCTTT,CASSYNREITEAFF
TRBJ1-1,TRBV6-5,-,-,TGTGCCAGCAGTTACGACCTCGAAAGGGGTGTGGCTGAAGCTTTCTTT,CASSYDLERGVAEAFF
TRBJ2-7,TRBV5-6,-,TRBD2,TGTGCCAGCAGCGCGGGGGGGCCCTACGAGCAGTACTTC,CASSAGGPYEQYF
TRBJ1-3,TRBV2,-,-,TGTGCCAGCATGTGGTGGGCGGGCTCTGGAAACACCATATATTTT,CASMWWAGSGNTIYF
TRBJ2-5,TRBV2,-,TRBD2,TGTGCCAGCAATACCGCACCGGGACTAGCGGAGGAGACCCAGTACTTC,CASNTAPGLAEETQYF
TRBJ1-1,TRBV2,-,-,TGTGCCAGCGGCAGTGGTTGGGCGGGATTT,CASGSGWAGF
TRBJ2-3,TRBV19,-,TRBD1,TGTGCCAGTCAGGGGGCGCCAACCTCAGATACGCAGTATTTT,CASQGAPTSDTQYF
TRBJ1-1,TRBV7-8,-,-,TGTGCCAGCAGCTTAGAAACGCGCCGCACTGAAGCTTTCTTT,CASSLETRRTEAFF
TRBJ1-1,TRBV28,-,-,TGTGCCAGCAGCGCCGGACAGTGGGAGAGGACTGAAGCTTTCTTT,CASSAGQWERTEAFF
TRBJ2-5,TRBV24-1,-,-,TGTGCCACCAGTGATTTCCGGCGGGAGACCCAGTACTTC,CATSDFRRETQYF
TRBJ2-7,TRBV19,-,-,TGTGCCAGTAGCCCGGGACAAGCCGAGGGGTACGAGCAGTACTTC,CASSPGQAEGYEQYF
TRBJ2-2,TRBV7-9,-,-,TGTGCCAGCAGCGGACAGAACACCGGGGAGCTGTTTTTT,CASSGQNTGELFF
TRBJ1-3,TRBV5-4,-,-,TGTGCCAGCAGCTTGTTAACAGGGAACAGAAACACCATATATTTT,CASSLLTGNRNTIYF
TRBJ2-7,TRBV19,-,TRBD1,TGTGCCAGTAGCCCGGACAGGGGTTACGAGCAGTACTTC,CASSPDRGYEQYF
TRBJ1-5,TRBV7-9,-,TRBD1,TGTGCCAGCAGCTTGCAGGGACAGGGCAGCAATCAGCCCCAGCATTTT,CASSLQGQGSNQPQHF
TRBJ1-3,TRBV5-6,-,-,TGTGCCAGCAAAGTCACAGGTGGAAACACCATATATTTT,CASKVTGGNTIYF
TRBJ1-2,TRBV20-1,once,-,TGCAGTGCTAGTAACAGGGCTGGCTACACCTTC,CSASNRAGYTF
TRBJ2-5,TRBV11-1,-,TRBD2,TGTGCCAGCAGCTTCGGACTAGCGGGGCCAGAGACCCAGTACTTC,CASSFGLAGPETQYF
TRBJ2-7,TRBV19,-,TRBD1,TGTGCCAGTAGCAACCGGGACAGATCCTACGAGCAGTACTTC,CASSNRDRSYEQYF
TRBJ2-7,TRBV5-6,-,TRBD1,TGTGCCAGCAGCTTTCGGCAGGGGGTGAGACCCTACGAGCAGTACTTC,CASSFRQGVRPYEQYF
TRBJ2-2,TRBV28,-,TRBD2,TGTGCCACTGGGCGGGGGGTCGACACCGGGGAGCTGTTTTTT,CATGRGVDTGELFF